This is a list of T cell receptor beta chains from one sample in a study of T cell changes during pregnancy in multiple sclerosis. Measured with immunoSEQ multiplex PCR; TCRdb has only the in-frame clones, and not every one. The profile shows about 100,000 clones, roughly 92% of them singletons. Sequenced here: peripheral blood, sampled in the second trimester of pregnancy. The receptor source for this set is a female donor with multiple sclerosis, enrolled in a pregnancy study. The CDR3 runs from the conserved cysteine through the conserved F or W. Fields, in order: CDR3 DNA, CDR3 protein, V gene, clone size, D gene, J gene. The D gene is left open where the match is weak. Clone size is stated in some rows and not others, as once, few, many or a class when expanded.

TGTGCCAGCACGGGACAGCCCTCTGGAAACACCATATATTTT CASTGQPSGNTIYF TRBV6-1 NA TRBD1 TRBJ1-3
TGTGCCAGCAGTTACGACGACCTTGGGACAGACAGACTGTTTTTT CASSYDDLGTDRLFF TRBV6-5 NA TRBD1 TRBJ1-4
TGTGCCACCAGCATGGAAGAATTTTTGACAGAGAGGTCCTACGAGCAGTACTTC CATSMEEFLTERSYEQYF TRBV15 NA NA TRBJ2-7
TGCGCCAGCAGCTTGGAGCTCAAAAAGACCCAGTACTTC CASSLELKKTQYF TRBV5-1 NA NA TRBJ2-5
TGTGCCAGTAAGGGGTCTGGAAACACCATATATTTT CASKGSGNTIYF TRBV19 NA NA TRBJ1-3
TGTGCCAGCAGCTTACTCAGTGCGGACACCGGGGAGCTGTTTTTT CASSLLSADTGELFF TRBV7-9 NA NA TRBJ2-2
TGTGCCAGCAGCTTAACCCAGGGCCAGGGGGGCAATGAGCAGTTCTTC CASSLTQGQGGNEQFF TRBV11-2 NA NA TRBJ2-1
TGTGCCAGCAATGCAGGGGTCTTCTCTGGAAACACCATATATTTT CASNAGVFSGNTIYF TRBV19 NA NA TRBJ1-3
TGTGCCAGCAGCCCAGCGACATCCACAGGGTTGGAGACCCAGTACTTC CASSPATSTGLETQYF TRBV5-6 once NA TRBJ2-5
TGTGCCAGCAGCCCTACAGGACAAACCACCGGGGAGCTGTTTTTT CASSPTGQTTGELFF TRBV9 NA NA TRBJ2-2
TGCAGCGTGGTAGGGAGTTTGGTAAATGAGCAGTTCTTC CSVVGSLVNEQFF TRBV29-1 NA NA TRBJ2-1
TGTGCCAGCAGCCGAACCGGGACAGTTGGCTACACCTTC CASSRTGTVGYTF TRBV9 NA TRBD1 TRBJ1-2
TGTGCCAGCAGTTTAGGCCTAGCAGGCACCGGGGAGCTGTTTTTT CASSLGLAGTGELFF TRBV27 NA NA TRBJ2-2